The clone carrying this T cell receptor beta chain was seen a handful of times. Its specificity is not known. Germline V gene sequence: CDR1 SGHAT, CDR2 FQDESV (reference sequence). This CDR3 is 12 amino acids long. Trimming took off 7 bases at V and 15 bases at J, with 19 bases between the two ends. These data are taken from a study of T cells in Graves' hyperthyroidism and ophthalmopathy. Broader study findings: Most thyroid-expanded clonotypes above 0.001 were also found in blood.

Exclusion followed for patients with uncontrolled infection, other autoimmune disease, pregnancy or lactation. Diagnosing involved the use of clinical symptoms, serum thyroxine and TRAb, thyroid ultrasound and orbital computed tomography. Out of about 10 ml of fresh peripheral blood came the PBMCs. TCR beta CDR3 region amplification was performed from RNA transcripts. During a first-round RT-PCR of the TCR CDR3, the HTBI primer set was used. TCRdb passed the multiplex PCR reads through MiXCR, listing each CDR3 protein once. The sample includes 490,000 or so distinct CDR3 sequences, about 20% of them seen just once.

The sample was blood. The receptor was derived from a man aged 35 to 55 with Graves' ophthalmopathy. The V gene is TRBV11-1, the J gene TRBJ2-1, with D possibly TRBD2 on 6 matching bases. CDR3 sequence (DNA): TGTGCCAGCACCTCGGTCGGTCGGGGGTGGTTCTTC. Its translation: CASTSVGRGWFF.